This T cell receptor beta chain was found in a study of T cells after yellow fever vaccination. Whole-study results and caveats: There was a small share of clonotypes that showed up in both the CD4 and CD8 compartments.

One entry per CDR3 protein, called by TCRdb with MiXCR from the 5' RACE reads. Among just over 300,000 distinct CDR3 sequences listed, 3.6% were seen once. The CDR3 is 16 amino acids. Unmatched junction bases numbered 13, after V lost 1 base and J lost 6 bases. Germline V gene data show CDR1 as SGDLS and CDR2 as YYNGEE. This clonotype occurred many times. Its specificity is unknown. The TCR originated in a man younger than 35 who received the YFV17D yellow fever vaccine. Sequencing was performed on PBMCs, taken on the day of the yellow fever booster vaccination. The rearrangement joins TRBV9 to TRBJ2-7, with 7 bases that match TRBD1. Written as DNA, the CDR3 is TGTGCCAGCAGCGTAACCCCAAGGGACAGTTTAGCCGAGCAGTACTTC. The encoded protein is CASSVTPRDSLAEQYF.